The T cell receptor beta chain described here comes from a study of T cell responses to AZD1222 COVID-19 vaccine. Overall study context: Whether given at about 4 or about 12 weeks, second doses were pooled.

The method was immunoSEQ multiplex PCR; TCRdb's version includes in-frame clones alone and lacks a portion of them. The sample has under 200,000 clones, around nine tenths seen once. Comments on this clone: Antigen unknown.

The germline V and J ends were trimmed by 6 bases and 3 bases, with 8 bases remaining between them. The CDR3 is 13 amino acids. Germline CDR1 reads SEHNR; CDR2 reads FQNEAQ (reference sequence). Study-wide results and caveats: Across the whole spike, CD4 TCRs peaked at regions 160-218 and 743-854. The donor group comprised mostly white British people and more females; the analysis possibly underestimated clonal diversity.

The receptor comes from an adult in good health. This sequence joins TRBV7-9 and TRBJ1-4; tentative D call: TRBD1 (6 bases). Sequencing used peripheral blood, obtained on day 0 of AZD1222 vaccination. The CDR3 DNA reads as TGTGCCAGCAGAGGGGGGGCTAATGAAAAACTGTTTTTT. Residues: CASRGGANEKLFF.